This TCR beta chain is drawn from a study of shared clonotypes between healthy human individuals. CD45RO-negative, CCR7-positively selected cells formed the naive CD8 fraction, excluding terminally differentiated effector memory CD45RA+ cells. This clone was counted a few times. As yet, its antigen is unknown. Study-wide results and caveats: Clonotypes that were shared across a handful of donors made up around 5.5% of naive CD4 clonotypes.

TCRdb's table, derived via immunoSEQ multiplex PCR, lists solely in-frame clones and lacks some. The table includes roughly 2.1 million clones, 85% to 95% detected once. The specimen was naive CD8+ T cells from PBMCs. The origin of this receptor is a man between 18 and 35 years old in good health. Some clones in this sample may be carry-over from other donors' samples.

The CDR3 loop is CASSQGTGNNEQFF. The CDR3 coding sequence is TGTGCCAGCAGCCAGGGGACTGGCAACAATGAGCAGTTCTTC. The chain combines TRBV7-9 with TRBJ2-1; D is possibly TRBD1 or TRBD2 (6 bases each). The CDR3 consists of 14 residues. The ends were cut back, 5 bases at V and 5 bases at J, with 13 bases in the middle. Germline V gene lookup returns CDR1 SEHNR and CDR2 FQNEAQ (reference sequence).